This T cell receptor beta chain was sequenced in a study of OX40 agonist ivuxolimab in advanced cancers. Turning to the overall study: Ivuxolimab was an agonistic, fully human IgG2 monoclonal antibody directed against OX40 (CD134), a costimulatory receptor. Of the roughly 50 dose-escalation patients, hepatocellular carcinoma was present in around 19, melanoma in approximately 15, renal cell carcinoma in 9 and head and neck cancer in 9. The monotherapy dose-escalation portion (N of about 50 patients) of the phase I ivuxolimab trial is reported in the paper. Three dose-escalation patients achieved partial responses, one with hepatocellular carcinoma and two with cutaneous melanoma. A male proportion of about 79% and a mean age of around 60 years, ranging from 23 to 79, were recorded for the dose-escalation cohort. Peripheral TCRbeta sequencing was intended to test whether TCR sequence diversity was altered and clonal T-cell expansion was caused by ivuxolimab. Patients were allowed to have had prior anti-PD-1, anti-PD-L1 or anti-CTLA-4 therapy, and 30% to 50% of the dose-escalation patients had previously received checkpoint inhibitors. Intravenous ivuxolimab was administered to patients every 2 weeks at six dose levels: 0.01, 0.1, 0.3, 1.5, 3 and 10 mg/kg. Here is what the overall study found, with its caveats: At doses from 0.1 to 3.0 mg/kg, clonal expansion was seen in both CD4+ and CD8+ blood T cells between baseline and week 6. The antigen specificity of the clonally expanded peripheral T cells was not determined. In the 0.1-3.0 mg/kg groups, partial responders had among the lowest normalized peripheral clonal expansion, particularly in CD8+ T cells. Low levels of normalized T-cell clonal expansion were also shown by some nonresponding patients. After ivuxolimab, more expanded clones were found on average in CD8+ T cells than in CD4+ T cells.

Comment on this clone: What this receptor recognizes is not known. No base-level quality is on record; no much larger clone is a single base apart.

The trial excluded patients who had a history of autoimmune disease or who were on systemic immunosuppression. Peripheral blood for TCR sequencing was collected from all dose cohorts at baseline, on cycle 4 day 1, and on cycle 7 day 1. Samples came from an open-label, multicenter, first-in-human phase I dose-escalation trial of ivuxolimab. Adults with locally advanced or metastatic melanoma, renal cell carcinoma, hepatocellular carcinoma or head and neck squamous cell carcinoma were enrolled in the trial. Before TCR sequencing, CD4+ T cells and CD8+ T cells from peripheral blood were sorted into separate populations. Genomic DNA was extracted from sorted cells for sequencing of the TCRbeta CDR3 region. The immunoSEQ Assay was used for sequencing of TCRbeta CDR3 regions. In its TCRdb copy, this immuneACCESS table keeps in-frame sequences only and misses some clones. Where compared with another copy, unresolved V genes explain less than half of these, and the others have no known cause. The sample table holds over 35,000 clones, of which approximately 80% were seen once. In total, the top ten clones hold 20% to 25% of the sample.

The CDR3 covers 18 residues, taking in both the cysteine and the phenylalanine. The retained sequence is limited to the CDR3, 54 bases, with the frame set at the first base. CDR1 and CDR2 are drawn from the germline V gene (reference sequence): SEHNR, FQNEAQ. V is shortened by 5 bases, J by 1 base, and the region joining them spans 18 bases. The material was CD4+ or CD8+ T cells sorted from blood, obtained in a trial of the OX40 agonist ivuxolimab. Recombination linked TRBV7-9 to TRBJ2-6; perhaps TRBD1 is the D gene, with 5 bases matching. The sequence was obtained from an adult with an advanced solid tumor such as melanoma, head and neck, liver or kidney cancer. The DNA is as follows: TGTGCCAGCAGCACGGTCCGGACATCCGAGTCTGGGGCCAACGTCCTGACTTTC. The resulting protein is CASSTVRTSESGANVLTF. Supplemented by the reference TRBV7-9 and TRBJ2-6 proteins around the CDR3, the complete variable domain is DTGVSQNPRHKITKRGQNVTFRCDPISEHNRLYWYRQTLGQGPEFLTYFQNEAQLEKSRLLSDRFSAERPKGSFSTLEIQRTEQGDSAMYLCASSTVRTSESGANVLTFGAGSRLTVL.